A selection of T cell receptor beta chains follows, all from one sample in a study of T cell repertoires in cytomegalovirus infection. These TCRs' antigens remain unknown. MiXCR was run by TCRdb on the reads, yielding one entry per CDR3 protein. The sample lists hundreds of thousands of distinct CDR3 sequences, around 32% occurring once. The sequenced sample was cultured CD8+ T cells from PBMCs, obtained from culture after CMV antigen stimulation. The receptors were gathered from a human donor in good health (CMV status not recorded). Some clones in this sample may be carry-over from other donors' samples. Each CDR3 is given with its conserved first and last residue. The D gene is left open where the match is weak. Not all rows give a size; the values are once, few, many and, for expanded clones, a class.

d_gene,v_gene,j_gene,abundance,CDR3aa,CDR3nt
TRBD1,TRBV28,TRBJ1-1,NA,CASIHRGGTEAFF,TGTGCCAGCATCCACAGGGGCGGCACTGAAGCTTTCTTT
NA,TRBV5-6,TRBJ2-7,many,CASSLGGGDYEQYF,TGTGCCAGCAGCTTGGGGGGGGGCGACTACGAGCAGTACTTC
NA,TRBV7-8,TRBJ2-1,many,CASSLEPGLQGNEQFF,TGTGCCAGCAGCTTAGAGCCGGGGCTTCAGGGCAATGAGCAGTTCTTC
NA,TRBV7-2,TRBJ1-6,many,CASSLALQGRRVHSPLHF,TGTGCCAGCAGCTTAGCGCTTCAGGGGCGGAGAGTCCATTCACCCCTCCACTTT
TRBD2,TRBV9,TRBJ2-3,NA,CASSPWDYTDTQYF,TGTGCCAGCAGCCCATGGGACTACACAGATACGCAGTATTTT
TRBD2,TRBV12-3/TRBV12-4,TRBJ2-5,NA,CASSRTRQETQYF,TGTGCCAGCAGTCGGACTAGGCAAGAGACCCAGTACTTC
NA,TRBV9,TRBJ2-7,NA,CASSVEKDPPYEQYF,TGTGCCAGCAGCGTAGAGAAGGACCCCCCCTACGAGCAGTACTTC
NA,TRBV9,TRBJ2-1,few,CASSVAYNEQFF,TGTGCCAGCAGCGTAGCCTACAATGAGCAGTTCTTC
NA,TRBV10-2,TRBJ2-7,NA,CASSDPRLDYEQYF,TGCGCCAGCAGTGACCCACGTTTGGACTACGAGCAGTACTTC
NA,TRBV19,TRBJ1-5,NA,CASSIGPYQPQHF,TGTGCCAGTAGTATCGGGCCTTATCAGCCCCAGCATTTT
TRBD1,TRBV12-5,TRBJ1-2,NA,CASGLETQGAFYYGYTF,TGTGCTAGTGGTTTGGAAACACAGGGGGCTTTTTACTATGGCTACACCTTC
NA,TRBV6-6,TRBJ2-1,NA,CASLTQGNEQFF,TGTGCCAGCCTCACCCAGGGGAATGAGCAGTTCTTC
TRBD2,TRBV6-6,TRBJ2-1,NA,CASSSGTSGGGQFF,TGTGCCAGCAGTTCGGGGACTAGCGGGGGGGGGCAGTTCTTC
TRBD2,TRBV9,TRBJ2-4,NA,CASTTSGEVQNIQYF,TGTGCCAGCACGACTAGCGGGGAGGTTCAAAACATTCAGTACTTC
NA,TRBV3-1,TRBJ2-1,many,CASSQVSARGNEQFF,TGTGCCAGCAGCCAAGTGTCGGCCCGGGGGAATGAGCAGTTCTTC
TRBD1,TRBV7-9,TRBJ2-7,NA,CASSSNPGQGADRQYF,TGTGCCAGCAGCTCCAACCCGGGACAGGGTGCTGATAGGCAGTACTTC
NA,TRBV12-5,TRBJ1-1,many,CASGFKGGTEAFF,TGTGCTAGTGGTTTTAAGGGTGGGACTGAAGCTTTCTTT
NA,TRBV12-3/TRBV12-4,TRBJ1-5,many,CASSSGLQPQHF,TGTGCCAGCAGCTCGGGGCTTCAGCCCCAGCATTTT
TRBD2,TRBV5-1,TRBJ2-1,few,CASSTTPSGGSRFF,TGCGCCAGCAGCACTACCCCTAGCGGGGGAAGCAGGTTCTTC
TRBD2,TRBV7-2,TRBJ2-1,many,CASSPGGPEQFF,TGTGCCAGCAGCCCGGGAGGACCTGAGCAGTTCTTC
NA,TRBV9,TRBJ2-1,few,CASSVEASSYNEQFF,TGTGCCAGCAGCGTAGAAGCGAGCTCCTACAATGAGCAGTTCTTC
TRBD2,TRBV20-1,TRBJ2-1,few,CSAREAGDNEQFF,TGCAGTGCTAGAGAAGCGGGGGACAATGAGCAGTTCTTC
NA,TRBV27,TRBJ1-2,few,CASSSRTAADYGYTF,TGTGCCAGCAGTTCACGGACAGCGGCCGACTATGGCTACACCTTC
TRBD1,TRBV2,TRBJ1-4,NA,CASSETLTGADEKLFF,TGTGCCAGCAGTGAAACCCTGACAGGGGCTGATGAAAAACTGTTTTTT
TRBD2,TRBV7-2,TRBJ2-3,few,CASSLRRGGSDTQYF,TGTGCCAGCAGCTTACGGCGGGGGGGGTCAGATACGCAGTATTTT
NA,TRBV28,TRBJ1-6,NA,CASSLRGHSYNSPLHF,TGTGCCAGCAGTTTAAGGGGTCACTCCTATAATTCACCCCTCCACTTT
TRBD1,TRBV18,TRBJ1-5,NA,CASSRAQGVDYSNQPQHF,TGTGCCAGCTCACGTGCACAGGGGGTAGATTATAGCAATCAGCCCCAGCATTTT